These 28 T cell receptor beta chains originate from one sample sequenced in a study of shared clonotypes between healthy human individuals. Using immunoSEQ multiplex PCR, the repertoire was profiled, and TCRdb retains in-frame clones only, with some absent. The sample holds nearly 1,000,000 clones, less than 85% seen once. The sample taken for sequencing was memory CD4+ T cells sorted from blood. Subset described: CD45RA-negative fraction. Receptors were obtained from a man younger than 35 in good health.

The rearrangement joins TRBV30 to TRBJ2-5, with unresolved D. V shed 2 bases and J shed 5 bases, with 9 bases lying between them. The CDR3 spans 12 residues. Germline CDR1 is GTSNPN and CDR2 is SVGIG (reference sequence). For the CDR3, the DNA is TGTGCCTGGAGTTCTAGGGCTGAGACCCAGTACTTC. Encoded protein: CAWSSRAETQYF.

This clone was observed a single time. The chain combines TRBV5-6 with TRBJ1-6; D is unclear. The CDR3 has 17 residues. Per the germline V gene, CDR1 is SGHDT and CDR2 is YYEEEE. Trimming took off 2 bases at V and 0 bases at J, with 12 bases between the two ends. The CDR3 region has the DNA TGTGCCAGCAGCTTTCGTTCTTCGGGCTCCTATAATTCACCCCTCCACTTT. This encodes CASSFRSSGSYNSPLHF.

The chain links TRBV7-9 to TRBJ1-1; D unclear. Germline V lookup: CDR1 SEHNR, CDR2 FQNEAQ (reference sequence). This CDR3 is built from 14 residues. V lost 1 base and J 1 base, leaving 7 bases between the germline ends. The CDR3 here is CASSLGVENTEAFF. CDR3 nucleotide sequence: TGTGCCAGCAGCTTAGGGGTGGAGAACACTGAAGCTTTCTTT.

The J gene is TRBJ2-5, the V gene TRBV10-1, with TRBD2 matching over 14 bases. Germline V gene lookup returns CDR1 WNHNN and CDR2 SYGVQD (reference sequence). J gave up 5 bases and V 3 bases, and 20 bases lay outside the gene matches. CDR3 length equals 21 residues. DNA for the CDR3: TGCGCCAGCAGTGAAAATCCGACCGGGACTAGCGGGAGTGGGGTCTTGGAGACCCAGTACTTC. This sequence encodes CASSENPTGTSGSGVLETQYF.

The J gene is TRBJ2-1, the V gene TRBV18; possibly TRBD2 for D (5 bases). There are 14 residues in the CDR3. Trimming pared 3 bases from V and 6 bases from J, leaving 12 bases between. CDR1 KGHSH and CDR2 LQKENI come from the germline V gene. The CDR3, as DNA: TGTGCCAGCTCACCGCGGGCCCTCCCCAATGAGCAGTTCTTC. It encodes CASSPRALPNEQFF.

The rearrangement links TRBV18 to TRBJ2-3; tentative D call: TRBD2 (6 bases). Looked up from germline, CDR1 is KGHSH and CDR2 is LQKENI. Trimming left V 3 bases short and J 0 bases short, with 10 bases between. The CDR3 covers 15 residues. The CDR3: CASSPGGVSTDTQYF. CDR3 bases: TGTGCCAGCTCACCCGGCGGGGTTAGCACAGATACGCAGTATTTT.

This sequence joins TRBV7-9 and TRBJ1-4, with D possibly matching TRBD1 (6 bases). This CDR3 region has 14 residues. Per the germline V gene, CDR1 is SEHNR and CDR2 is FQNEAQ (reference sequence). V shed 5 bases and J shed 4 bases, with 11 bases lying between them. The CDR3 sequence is CASSPGTSNEKLFF. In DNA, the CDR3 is TGTGCCAGCAGCCCGGGGACAAGTAATGAAAAACTGTTTTTT.

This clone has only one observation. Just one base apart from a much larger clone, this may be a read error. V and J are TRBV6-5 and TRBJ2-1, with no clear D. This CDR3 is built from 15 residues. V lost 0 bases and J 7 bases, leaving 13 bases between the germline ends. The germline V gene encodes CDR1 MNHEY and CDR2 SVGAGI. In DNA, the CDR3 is TGTGCCAGCAGTTACTCGCACCCGGACGTAAATGAGCAGTTCTTC. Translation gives CASSYSHPDVNEQFF.

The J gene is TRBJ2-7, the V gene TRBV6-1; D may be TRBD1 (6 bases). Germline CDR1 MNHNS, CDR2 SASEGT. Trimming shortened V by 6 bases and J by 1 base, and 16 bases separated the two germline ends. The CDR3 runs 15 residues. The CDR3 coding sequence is TGTGCCAGCAGATCGGACAGCCTGATTTCCTACGAGCAGTACTTC. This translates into CASRSDSLISYEQYF.

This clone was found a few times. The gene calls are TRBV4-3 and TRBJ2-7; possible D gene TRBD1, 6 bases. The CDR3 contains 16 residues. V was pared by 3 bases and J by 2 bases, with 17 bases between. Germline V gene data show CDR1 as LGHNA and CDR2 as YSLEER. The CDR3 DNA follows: TGCGCCAGCAGCCAGTCACCCCAGGGGCGAGCCTACGAGCAGTACTTC. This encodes CASSQSPQGRAYEQYF.

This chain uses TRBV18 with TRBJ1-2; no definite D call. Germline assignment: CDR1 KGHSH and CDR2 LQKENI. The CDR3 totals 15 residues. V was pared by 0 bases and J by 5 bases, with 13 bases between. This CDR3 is CASSPPSGLGYGYTF. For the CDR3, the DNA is TGTGCCAGCTCACCACCGAGCGGGCTAGGGTATGGCTACACCTTC.

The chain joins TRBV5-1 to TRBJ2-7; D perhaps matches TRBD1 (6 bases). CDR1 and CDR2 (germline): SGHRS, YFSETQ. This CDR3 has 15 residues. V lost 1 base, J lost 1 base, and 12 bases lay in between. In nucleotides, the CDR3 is TGCGCCAGCAGCTTGTTAACGGACAGATCCTACGAGCAGTACTTC. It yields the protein CASSLLTDRSYEQYF.

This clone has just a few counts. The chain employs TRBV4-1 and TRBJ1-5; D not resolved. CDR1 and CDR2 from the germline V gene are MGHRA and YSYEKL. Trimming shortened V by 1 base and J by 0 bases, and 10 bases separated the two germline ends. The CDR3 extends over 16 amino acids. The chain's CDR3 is CASSQGRQLSNQPQHF. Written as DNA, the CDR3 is TGCGCCAGCAGCCAAGGCCGCCAACTTAGCAATCAGCCCCAGCATTTT.

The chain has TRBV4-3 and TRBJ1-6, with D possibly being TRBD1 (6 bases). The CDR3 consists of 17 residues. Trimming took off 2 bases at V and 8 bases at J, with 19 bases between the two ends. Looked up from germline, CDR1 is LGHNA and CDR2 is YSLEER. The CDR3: CASSQHPLGGRDSPLHF. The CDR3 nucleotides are TGCGCCAGCAGCCAACACCCCCTGGGGGGCCGGGATTCACCCCTCCACTTT.

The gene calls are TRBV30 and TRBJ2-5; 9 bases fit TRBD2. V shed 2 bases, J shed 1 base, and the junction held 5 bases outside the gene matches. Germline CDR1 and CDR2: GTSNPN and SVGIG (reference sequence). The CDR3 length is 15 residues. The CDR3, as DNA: TGTGCCTGGAGTATGTCTAGCGGGACCCAAGAGACCCAGTACTTC. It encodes CAWSMSSGTQETQYF. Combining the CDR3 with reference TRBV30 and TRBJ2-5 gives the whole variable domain SQTIHQWPATLVQPVGSPLSLECTVEGTSNPNLYWYRQAAGRGLQLLFYSVGIGQISSEVPQNLSASRPQDRQFILSSKKLLLSDSGFYLCAWSMSSGTQETQYFGPGTRLLVL.

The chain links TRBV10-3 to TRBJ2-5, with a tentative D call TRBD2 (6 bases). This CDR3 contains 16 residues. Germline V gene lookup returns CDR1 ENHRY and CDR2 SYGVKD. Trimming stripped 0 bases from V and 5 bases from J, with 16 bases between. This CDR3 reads CAISESKGGVQETQYF. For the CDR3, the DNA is TGTGCCATCAGTGAGTCAAAGGGCGGGGTCCAGGAGACCCAGTACTTC.

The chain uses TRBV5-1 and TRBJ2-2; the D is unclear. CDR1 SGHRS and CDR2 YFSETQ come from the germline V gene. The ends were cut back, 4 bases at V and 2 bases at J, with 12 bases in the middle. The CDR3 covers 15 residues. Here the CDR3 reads CASSPRTDNTGELFF. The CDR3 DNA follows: TGCGCCAGCAGCCCCCGGACGGATAACACCGGGGAGCTGTTTTTT. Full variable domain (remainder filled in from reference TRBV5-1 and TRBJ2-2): KAGVTQTPRYLIKTRGQQVTLSCSPISGHRSVSWYQQTPGQGLQFLFEYFSETQRNKGNFPGRFSGRQFSNSRSEMNVSTLELGDSALYLCASSPRTDNTGELFFGEGSRLTVL.

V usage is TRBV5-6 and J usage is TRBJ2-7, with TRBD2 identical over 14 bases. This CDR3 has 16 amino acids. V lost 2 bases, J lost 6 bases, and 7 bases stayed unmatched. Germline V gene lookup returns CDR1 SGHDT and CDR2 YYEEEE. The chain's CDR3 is CASSFETSGRASEQYF. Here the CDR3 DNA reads TGTGCCAGCAGCTTTGAGACTAGCGGGAGGGCCAGCGAGCAGTACTTC.

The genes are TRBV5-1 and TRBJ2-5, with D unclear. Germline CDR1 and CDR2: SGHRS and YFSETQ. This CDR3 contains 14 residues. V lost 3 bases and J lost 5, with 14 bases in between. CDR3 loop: CASSSPGGPETQYF. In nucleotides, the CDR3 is TGCGCCAGCAGCTCCCCCGGTGGCCCCGAGACCCAGTACTTC. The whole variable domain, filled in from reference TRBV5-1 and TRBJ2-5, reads KAGVTQTPRYLIKTRGQQVTLSCSPISGHRSVSWYQQTPGQGLQFLFEYFSETQRNKGNFPGRFSGRQFSNSRSEMNVSTLELGDSALYLCASSSPGGPETQYFGPGTRLLVL.

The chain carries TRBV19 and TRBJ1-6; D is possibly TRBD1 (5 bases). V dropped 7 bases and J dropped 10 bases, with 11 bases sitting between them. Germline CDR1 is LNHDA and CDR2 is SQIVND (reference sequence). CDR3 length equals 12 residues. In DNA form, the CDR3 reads TGTGCCAGTAAATCAGGGAACTCACCCCTCCACTTT. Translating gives CASKSGNSPLHF. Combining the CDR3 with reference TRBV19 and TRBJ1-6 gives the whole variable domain DGGITQSPKYLFRKEGQNVTLSCEQNLNHDAMYWYRQDPGQGLRLIYYSQIVNDFQKGDIAEGYSVSREKKESFPLTVTSAQKNPTAFYLCASKSGNSPLHFGNGTRLTVT.

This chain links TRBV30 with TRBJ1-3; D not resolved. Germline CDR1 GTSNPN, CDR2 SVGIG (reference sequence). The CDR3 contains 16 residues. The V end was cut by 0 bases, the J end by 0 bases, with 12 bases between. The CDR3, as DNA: TGTGCCTGGAGTGTCGGAAGTCTAAGCTCTGGAAACACCATATATTTT. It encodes CAWSVGSLSSGNTIYF. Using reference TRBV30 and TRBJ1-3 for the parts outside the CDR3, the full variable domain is SQTIHQWPATLVQPVGSPLSLECTVEGTSNPNLYWYRQAAGRGLQLLFYSVGIGQISSEVPQNLSASRPQDRQFILSSKKLLLSDSGFYLCAWSVGSLSSGNTIYFGEGSWLTVV.

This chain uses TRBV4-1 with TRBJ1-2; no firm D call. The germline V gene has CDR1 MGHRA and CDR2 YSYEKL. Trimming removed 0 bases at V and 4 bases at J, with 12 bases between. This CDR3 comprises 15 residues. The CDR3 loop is CASSQDHWNRYGYTF. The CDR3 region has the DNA TGCGCCAGCAGCCAAGATCATTGGAATCGCTATGGCTACACCTTC.

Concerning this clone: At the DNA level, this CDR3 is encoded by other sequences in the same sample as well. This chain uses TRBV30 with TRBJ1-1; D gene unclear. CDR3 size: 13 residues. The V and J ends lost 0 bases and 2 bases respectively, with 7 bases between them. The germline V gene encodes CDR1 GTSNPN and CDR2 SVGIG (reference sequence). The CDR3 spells CAWSVRENTEAFF. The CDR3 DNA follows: TGTGCCTGGAGTGTAAGGGAAAACACTGAAGCTTTCTTT.

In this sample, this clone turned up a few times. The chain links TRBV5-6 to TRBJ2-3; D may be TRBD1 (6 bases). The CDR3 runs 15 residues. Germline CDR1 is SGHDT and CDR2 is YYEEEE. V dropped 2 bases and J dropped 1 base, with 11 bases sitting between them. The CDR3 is CASSLRWTGTDTQYF. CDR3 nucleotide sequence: TGTGCCAGCAGCTTAAGATGGACAGGCACAGATACGCAGTATTTT.

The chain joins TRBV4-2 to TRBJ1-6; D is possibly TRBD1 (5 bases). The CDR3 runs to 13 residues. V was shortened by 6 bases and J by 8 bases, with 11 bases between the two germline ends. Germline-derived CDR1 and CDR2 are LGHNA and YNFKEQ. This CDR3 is CASRATGDSPLHF. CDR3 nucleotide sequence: TGTGCCAGCAGGGCGACGGGGGATTCACCCCTCCACTTT.

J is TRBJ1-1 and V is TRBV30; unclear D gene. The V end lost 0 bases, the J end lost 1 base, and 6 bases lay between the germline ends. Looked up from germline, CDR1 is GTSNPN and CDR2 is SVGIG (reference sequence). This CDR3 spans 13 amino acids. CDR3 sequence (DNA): TGTGCCTGGAGTGTGATCCAGAACACTGAAGCTTTCTTT. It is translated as CAWSVIQNTEAFF.

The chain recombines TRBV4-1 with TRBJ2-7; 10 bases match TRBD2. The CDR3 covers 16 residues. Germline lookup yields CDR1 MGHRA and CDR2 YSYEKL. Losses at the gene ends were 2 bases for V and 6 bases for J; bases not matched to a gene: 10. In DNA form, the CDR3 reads TGCGCCAGCAGCCAAAGGGTGGGACTAGCGTCTGGCGAGCAGTACTTC. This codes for CASSQRVGLASGEQYF.

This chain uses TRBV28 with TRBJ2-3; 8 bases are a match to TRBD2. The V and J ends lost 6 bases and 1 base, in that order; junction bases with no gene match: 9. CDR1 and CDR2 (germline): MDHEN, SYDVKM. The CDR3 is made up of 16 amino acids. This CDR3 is CASRSAGGYRTDTQYF. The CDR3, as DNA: TGTGCCAGCAGGAGCGCGGGGGGATACCGCACAGATACGCAGTATTTT.